The rows below give T cell receptor beta chains drawn from one sample of a study of identical twins' blood T cells. MiXCR was run by TCRdb on the 5' RACE reads, yielding one entry per CDR3 protein. The profile shows roughly 340,000 distinct CDR3 sequences, about 28% of them singletons. The sample consisted of PBMCs. The receptors were sampled from a woman between 18 and 55 years old in good health. Both conserved end residues are part of each CDR3. A D gene is named only where the DNA matches it firmly. Only some rows state a clone size, as once, few, many or a class for expanded clones.

NA | TRBJ1-3 | NA | TRBV20-1 | CSAYPGAGNTIYF | TGCAGTGCTTACCCAGGCGCTGGAAACACCATATATTTT
few | TRBJ2-1 | TRBD1 | TRBV12-3/TRBV12-4 | CASSLALTGTGKDEQFF | TGTGCCAGCAGTTTAGCCCTCACCGGGACAGGGAAGGATGAGCAGTTCTTC
few | TRBJ2-1 | NA | TRBV7-7 | CASSPGLDYNEQFF | TGTGCTAGCAGCCCGGGACTGGATTACAATGAGCAGTTCTTC
few | TRBJ1-6 | TRBD1 | TRBV27 | CASSSRRQGVDSPLHF | TGTGCCAGCAGTTCTAGGAGACAGGGCGTAGATTCACCCCTCCACTTT
few | TRBJ2-7 | NA | TRBV7-2 | CASSLISTQDRYEQYF | TGTGCCAGCAGCTTAATTAGTACGCAGGATCGTTACGAGCAGTACTTC
few | TRBJ1-4 | TRBD1 | TRBV20-1 | CSARSGTGDEKLFF | TGCAGTGCTAGATCGGGGACAGGGGACGAAAAACTGTTTTTT
many | TRBJ2-7 | NA | TRBV10-2 | CASSQTVSSSYEQYF | TGCGCCAGCAGCCAGACAGTTTCCAGCTCCTACGAGCAGTACTTC
NA | TRBJ2-7 | NA | TRBV19 | CASSFSFTGMKGPYEQYF | TGTGCCAGTAGTTTTTCTTTTACAGGGATGAAGGGACCTTACGAGCAGTACTTC
many | TRBJ1-5 | NA | TRBV16 | CASSQSGIGNQPQHF | TGTGCCAGCAGCCAATCTGGGATTGGCAATCAGCCCCAGCATTTT
NA | TRBJ1-5 | NA | TRBV7-2 | CASSFQWDQPQHF | TGTGCCAGCAGCTTTCAGTGGGATCAGCCCCAGCATTTT
NA | TRBJ1-2 | NA | TRBV29-1 | CSVEGHGGGYTF | TGCAGCGTTGAGGGACATGGCGGGGGCTACACCTTC
NA | TRBJ1-3 | TRBD1 | TRBV3-1 | CASSQGPGGSGNTIYF | TGTGCCAGCAGCCAAGGCCCAGGGGGCTCTGGAAACACCATATATTTT
NA | TRBJ1-1 | NA | TRBV6-2/TRBV6-3 | CASYPPGWGTEAFF | TGTGCCAGCTACCCCCCCGGTTGGGGCACTGAAGCTTTCTTT
few | TRBJ2-3 | NA | TRBV2 | CASRRDTDTQYF | TGTGCCAGCCGGCGGGACACAGATACGCAGTATTTT
NA | TRBJ1-1 | NA | TRBV5-1 | CASSEGGSVTEAFF | TGCGCTAGCAGCGAGGGGGGTTCAGTAACTGAAGCTTTCTTT
NA | TRBJ1-5 | NA | TRBV20-1 | CRARDAQNQPQHF | TGCAGGGCTAGAGACGCACAGAATCAGCCCCAGCATTTT
few | TRBJ2-7 | NA | TRBV5-1 | CASSLLGLFYEQYF | TGCGCCAGCAGCTTGTTAGGACTCTTCTACGAGCAGTACTTC
NA | TRBJ2-5 | TRBD2 | TRBV20-1 | CSARVSGGPGTQYF | TGCAGTGCTAGAGTTAGCGGGGGCCCAGGGACCCAGTACTTC
NA | TRBJ1-1 | NA | TRBV25-1 | CASSEYPGNTEAFF | TGTGCCAGCAGTGAATACCCAGGGAACACTGAAGCTTTCTTT
few | TRBJ1-2 | TRBD1 | TRBV9 | CASSQGTVDRGYTF | TGTGCCAGCAGCCAGGGGACAGTAGATCGTGGCTACACCTTC
few | TRBJ1-1 | NA | TRBV7-2 | CASSFNGGTEAFF | TGTGCCAGCAGCTTTAATGGCGGGACTGAAGCTTTCTTT
few | TRBJ2-7 | NA | TRBV11-3 | CASSLNTYEQYF | TGTGCCAGCAGCCTCAATACCTACGAGCAGTACTTC
NA | TRBJ2-7 | NA | TRBV5-1 | CASSLDAVYYEQYF | TGCGCCAGCAGCCTAGATGCGGTATACTACGAGCAGTACTTC
NA | TRBJ1-2 | TRBD1 | TRBV19 | CASSIVRGTDYGYTF | TGTGCCAGTAGTATAGTCAGGGGGACCGACTATGGCTACACCTTC
NA | TRBJ1-1 | NA | TRBV29-1 | CSVSGQNTEVFF | TGCAGCGTTTCCGGCCAGAACACTGAAGTTTTCTTT
few | TRBJ1-5 | NA | TRBV18 | CASSPGGGNQPQHF | TGTGCCAGCTCACCGGGGGGGGGCAATCAGCCCCAGCATTTT
NA | TRBJ1-5 | NA | TRBV6-4 | CASSRYSNQPQHF | TGTGCCAGCAGCAGATATAGCAATCAGCCCCAGCATTTT
few | TRBJ2-3 | TRBD2 | TRBV5-1 | CASTKSGRELDTQYF | TGCGCCAGCACCAAAAGCGGGAGGGAACTAGATACGCAGTATTTT
NA | TRBJ1-2 | TRBD1 | TRBV29-1 | CGVGGRRGNGYTF | TGCGGCGTCGGTGGGCGCAGGGGGAATGGCTACACCTTC
few | TRBJ2-2 | TRBD1 | TRBV2 | CASRDPRGQGYNTGELFF | TGTGCCAGCAGAGACCCCCGGGGACAGGGGTACAACACCGGGGAGCTGTTTTTT
NA | TRBJ1-1 | TRBD1 | TRBV6-5 | CASSLGQVLHHTEAFF | TGTGCCAGCAGTCTCGGACAGGTCCTCCATCACACTGAAGCTTTCTTT
NA | TRBJ1-5 | NA | TRBV5-4 | CASSLAGFNQPQHF | TGTGCCAGCAGCTTGGCAGGGTTCAATCAGCCCCAGCATTTT
NA | TRBJ1-5 | NA | TRBV11-2 | CASSLAGRGSQPQHF | TGTGCCAGCAGCTTAGCGGGTAGAGGCAGTCAGCCCCAGCATTTT
few | TRBJ1-2 | NA | TRBV10-3 | CAISPDGGFGYTF | TGTGCCATCAGTCCGGACGGGGGTTTCGGCTACACCTTC
many | TRBJ2-2 | TRBD1 | TRBV19 | CASSPTGEGTGELFF | TGTGCCAGTAGTCCGACAGGGGAAGGCACCGGGGAGCTGTTTTTT
few | TRBJ2-5 | NA | TRBV20-1 | CSAELEETQYF | TGCAGTGCTGAGTTAGAGGAGACCCAGTACTTC
few | TRBJ1-6 | NA | TRBV7-6 | CASSLDSAGPRSPLHF | TGTGCCAGCAGCTTAGATAGCGCAGGGCCTCGTTCACCCCTCCACTTT
NA | TRBJ2-1 | NA | TRBV6-2/TRBV6-3 | CASIPRLTYNEQFF | TGTGCCAGCATTCCACGGCTGACCTACAATGAGCAGTTCTTC
few | TRBJ2-2 | NA | TRBV5-6 | CASSLVPVSPGELFF | TGTGCCAGCAGCTTGGTACCGGTTAGTCCCGGGGAGCTGTTTTTT
few | TRBJ1-2 | NA | TRBV6-5 | CASSYPGQPFYGYTF | TGTGCCAGCAGTTACCCCGGACAGCCCTTCTATGGCTACACCTTC
NA | TRBJ2-3 | TRBD2 | TRBV5-1 | CASLSSGGSTDTQYF | TGCGCCAGCCTATCTAGCGGGGGGAGCACAGATACGCAGTATTTT
many | TRBJ1-1 | NA | TRBV2 | CASKQETEAFF | TGTGCCAGCAAACAGGAGACTGAAGCTTTCTTT
many | TRBJ1-2 | NA | TRBV5-1 | CASSHFGANYGYTF | TGCGCCAGCAGCCACTTCGGGGCTAACTATGGCTACACCTTC
few | TRBJ1-4 | NA | TRBV9 | CASSEKPLSESGEKLFF | TGTGCCAGCAGCGAAAAGCCCCTGAGTGAATCGGGCGAAAAACTGTTTTTT
NA | TRBJ1-6 | NA | TRBV20-1 | CSARSYRANPDNSPLHF | TGCAGTGCTAGATCGTACAGGGCAAATCCGGATAATTCACCCCTCCACTTT
few | TRBJ1-5 | NA | TRBV7-9 | CASSLGTSGQPQHF | TGTGCCAGCAGCTTAGGGACATCAGGGCAGCCCCAGCATTTT
NA | TRBJ1-5 | TRBD1 | TRBV27 | CASSPGQGATDQPQHF | TGTGCCAGCAGTCCTGGACAGGGGGCTACGGATCAGCCCCAGCATTTT
many | TRBJ1-1 | NA | TRBV20-1 | CSARSLSNTEAFF | TGCAGTGCTAGGAGCCTATCGAACACTGAAGCTTTCTTT
few | TRBJ2-5 | NA | TRBV4-2 | CASSQDIGIQETQYF | TGTGCCAGCAGCCAAGATATCGGGATCCAAGAGACCCAGTACTTC
NA | TRBJ2-7 | NA | TRBV6-5 | CASGSWGGKEQYF | TGTGCCAGCGGGTCCTGGGGGGGCAAGGAGCAGTACTTC
NA | TRBJ2-1 | NA | TRBV2 | CASGYGFGEQFF | TGTGCCAGCGGATATGGGTTCGGTGAGCAGTTCTTC